These T cell receptor beta chains were read from a single sample in a study of T cell responses to AZD1222 COVID-19 vaccine. Generated by immunoSEQ multiplex PCR, the TCRdb table keeps only in-frame clones and is missing some. The profile shows roughly 120,000 clones, around nine tenths of them singletons. The sample was peripheral blood, taken 28 days after the second AZD1222 dose. All receptors come from an adult who received the AZD1222 COVID-19 vaccine. Each CDR3 is given with its conserved first and last residue. A D gene is named only where the DNA matches it firmly. Only some rows state a clone size, as once, few, many or a class for expanded clones.

clone size	V gene	J gene	D gene	CDR3 protein	CDR3 DNA
-	TRBV28	TRBJ1-5	-	CASSGPERFQPQHF	TGTGCCAGCAGTGGTCCTGAGAGGTTTCAGCCCCAGCATTTT
-	TRBV6-5	TRBJ1-1	-	CASTPGWNTEAFF	TGTGCCAGCACCCCGGGGTGGAACACTGAAGCTTTCTTT
-	TRBV2	TRBJ1-3	TRBD1	CASSPDGQGTGNTIYF	TGTGCCAGTTCCCCAGATGGACAGGGGACCGGAAACACCATATATTTT
-	TRBV11-2	TRBJ2-1	-	CASSQYEQFF	TGTGCCAGCAGCCAGTATGAGCAGTTCTTC
-	TRBV28	TRBJ1-2	TRBD1	CASRPTGGLDYGYTF	TGTGCCAGCAGACCAACAGGGGGTCTAGACTATGGCTACACCTTC
-	TRBV10-3	TRBJ2-5	-	CAISERQNQETQYF	TGTGCCATCAGTGAGCGACAAAACCAAGAGACCCAGTACTTC
-	TRBV29-1	TRBJ2-3	TRBD2	CSVEDRFSAGGDTQYF	TGCAGCGTTGAAGATCGGTTTAGTGCGGGAGGAGATACGCAGTATTTT
-	TRBV28	TRBJ1-6	TRBD1	CASSSYRGNSPLHF	TGTGCCAGCAGTTCCTACAGGGGTAATTCACCCCTCCACTTT
-	TRBV3-1/TRBV3-2	TRBJ2-2	TRBD2	CASKAGGPETGELFF	TGTGCCAGCAAGGCGGGAGGGCCGGAAACCGGGGAGCTGTTTTTT
-	TRBV2	TRBJ1-1	TRBD1	CASSTGGDTEAFF	TGTGCCAGCAGCACAGGGGGGGACACTGAAGCTTTCTTT
few	TRBV9	TRBJ2-1	-	CASSVGSGTYNEQFF	TGTGCCAGCAGCGTAGGTTCGGGCACCTACAATGAGCAGTTCTTC
-	TRBV5-1	TRBJ2-3	TRBD1	CASSPARDRADTQYF	TGCGCCAGCAGCCCCGCCCGGGACAGGGCAGATACGCAGTATTTT
-	TRBV12-5	TRBJ1-1	-	CASGDDTEAFF	TGTGCTAGTGGGGATGACACTGAAGCTTTCTTT
-	TRBV18	TRBJ1-5	-	CASSAGTLSNQPQHF	TGTGCCAGCTCAGCAGGGACACTTAGCAATCAGCCCCAGCATTTT
-	TRBV10-1	TRBJ1-5	-	CASIPRGGRQPQHF	TGCGCCAGCATCCCTCGGGGAGGACGTCAGCCCCAGCATTTT
-	TRBV19	TRBJ1-5	TRBD1	CASIGQGAYQPQHF	TGTGCCAGTATTGGGCAGGGGGCGTATCAGCCCCAGCATTTT
-	TRBV27	TRBJ2-1	TRBD2	CASSFSSGSYNEQFF	TGTGCCAGCAGTTTTTCGAGCGGGAGCTACAATGAGCAGTTCTTC
-	TRBV7-9	TRBJ1-4	TRBD1	CASKRTGGEEKLFF	TGTGCCAGCAAGCGGACAGGGGGCGAGGAAAAACTGTTTTTT
once	TRBV6-5	TRBJ1-6	-	CASLNIGNSPLHF	TGTGCCAGCTTGAATATTGGGAATTCACCCCTCCACTTT
-	TRBV6-5	TRBJ1-1	-	CASDPYRQTNTEAFF	TGTGCCAGCGACCCTTATAGACAGACGAACACTGAAGCTTTCTTT
-	TRBV19	TRBJ2-1	TRBD2	CASSTEGTSWWDEQFF	TGTGCCAGTAGTACCGAAGGGACTAGCTGGTGGGATGAGCAGTTCTTC
-	TRBV7-9	TRBJ2-5	-	CASSLLGETQYF	TGTGCCAGCAGCTTACTAGGGGAGACCCAGTACTTC
-	TRBV19	TRBJ1-4	-	CASSQTATNEKLFF	TGTGCCAGTAGTCAGACAGCAACTAATGAAAAACTGTTTTTT
once	TRBV6-6	TRBJ1-2	-	CASSQDGNYGYTF	TGTGCCAGCAGCCAGGACGGTAACTATGGCTACACCTTC
-	TRBV2	TRBJ1-6	TRBD1	CASRGTDPNSPLHF	TGTGCCAGCAGGGGGACAGATCCTAATTCACCCCTCCACTTT
-	TRBV9	TRBJ2-1	-	CASSVGAGARGRGEQFF	TGTGCCAGCAGCGTAGGGGCGGGCGCCCGAGGAAGGGGTGAGCAGTTCTTC
-	TRBV18	TRBJ1-4	-	CASSPTGPRGEKLFF	TGTGCCAGCTCACCTACCGGGCCTCGGGGTGAAAAACTGTTTTTT
-	TRBV27	TRBJ1-2	-	CASSLRPPVSNYGYTF	TGTGCCAGCAGTTTACGGCCCCCGGTTTCTAACTATGGCTACACCTTC
-	TRBV5-4	TRBJ2-5	TRBD1	CASSSSGGETQYF	TGTGCCAGCAGCTCATCAGGGGGAGAGACCCAGTACTTC
-	TRBV5-1	TRBJ2-7	TRBD1	CASSLTGAHEQYF	TGCGCCAGCAGCCTAACAGGGGCCCACGAGCAGTACTTC
-	TRBV28	TRBJ1-2	-	CASSFRSNYGYTF	TGTGCCAGCAGTTTTAGGTCTAACTATGGCTACACCTTC
-	TRBV5-4	TRBJ1-1	-	CASSLEEGVAEAFF	TGTGCCAGCAGCTTGGAGGAGGGGGTTGCTGAAGCTTTCTTT
-	TRBV14	TRBJ2-7	TRBD2	CASSQVELAGEEQYF	TGTGCCAGCAGCCAAGTTGAACTAGCGGGAGAAGAGCAGTACTTC
-	TRBV28	TRBJ1-5	TRBD1	CASKNLGQGNNQPQHF	TGTGCCAGCAAAAACCTAGGACAGGGTAACAATCAGCCCCAGCATTTT
-	TRBV11-2	TRBJ1-2	-	CASSLDGGTGSYGYTF	TGTGCCAGCAGCTTAGATGGGGGAACAGGTAGCTATGGCTACACCTTC